Here is one T cell receptor (beta chain) with its context. This specimen belongs to a study of cytomegalovirus exposure and HLA in healthy donors. CDR3 size: 14 residues. Germline assignment: CDR1 LNHNV and CDR2 YYDKDF (reference sequence). The V segment lost 5 bases and the J segment 5 bases; nucleotides outside the gene matches: 7. PCR employed 60 Vbeta and 13 Jbeta primers. Per the original data handling: Later, an analysis found 65 million to 85 million unique TCR beta chains, and 10 million to 11 million of these were shared. TCRdb keeps only in-frame clones here, not all; method: immunoSEQ multiplex PCR. Clonal size and the V and J genes are those of that table, whereas D and trimming came from the DNA. Of 100,000 to 150,000 clones listed, roughly 88% are singletons.

This receptor was identified in a boy younger than 18 in good health and CMV-seronegative. The source material was PBMCs. The chain carries TRBV15 and TRBJ1-2, with 8 bases matching TRBD1. CDR3 nucleotide sequence: TGTGCCACCAGCGCGACAGGGGTGCAATATGGCTACACCTTC. Amino acid sequence: CATSATGVQYGYTF.